What follows are 10 T cell receptor beta chains derived from one specimen sequenced in a study of blood T cells in healthy people across ages. Through a sample-barcoded 5' primer and a J-beta primer mix, a second PCR was run for roughly 6 to 11 cycles. TCRdb fed the 5' RACE reads into MiXCR, producing one record per CDR3 protein. Here the sample spans about 1.4 million distinct CDR3 sequences, approximately 60% being singletons. The specimen was blood. The receptors shown here come from a man aged 18 to 30 in good health.

This clonotype was seen only a few times. This rearrangement joins TRBV6-5 to TRBJ1-4; a weak D match, TRBD1 (6 bases). V was cut by 5 bases and J by 0 bases, with 10 bases left in between. Germline V gives CDR1 MNHEY, CDR2 SVGAGI. The CDR3 extends over 15 amino acids. The CDR3 spells CASSTQGATNEKLFF. The CDR3 DNA reads as TGTGCCAGCAGTACACAGGGTGCAACTAATGAAAAACTGTTTTTT.

V and J are TRBV12-3 or TRBV12-4 and TRBJ2-1; perhaps TRBD1 as D (5 bases). Trimming pared 5 bases from V and 7 bases from J, leaving 12 bases between. This CDR3 has 13 residues. CDR3 in amino acids: CASSPRTTNEQFF. CDR3 DNA sequence: TGTGCCAGCAGTCCAAGGACAACGAATGAGCAGTTCTTC.

This chain joins TRBV5-5 and TRBJ1-5, with D perhaps TRBD1 (6 bases). Germline assignment: CDR1 SGHKS and CDR2 YYEKEE (reference sequence). Trimming shortened V by 0 bases and J by 0 bases, and 13 bases separated the two germline ends. The length of the CDR3 is 17 residues. CDR3 nucleotides: TGTGCCAGCAGCTTGGAGACAGGACAATATAGCAATCAGCCCCAGCATTTT. Residues: CASSLETGQYSNQPQHF.

The table lists this clonotype with a few counts. This rearrangement joins TRBV29-1 to TRBJ2-3, with unresolved D. Germline values: CDR1 SQVTM, CDR2 ANQGSEA. This CDR3 has 14 residues. The germline V and J ends were trimmed by 7 bases and 1 base, with 15 bases remaining between them. The CDR3 DNA is TGCAGCGCCAGTCCCTCAGCTGGCACAGATACGCAGTATTTT. Amino acid sequence: CSASPSAGTDTQYF.

CDR3 amino acids: CASSKRRGEATSLSEQYF. The CDR3 bases are TGTGCCAGCAGCAAAAGGCGAGGAGAGGCGACTAGTCTTAGCGAGCAGTACTTC. The chain uses TRBV7-2 and TRBJ2-7, with D perhaps matching TRBD2 (6 bases). This CDR3 spans 18 amino acids. V gave up 5 bases and J gave up 6 bases, with 29 bases separating them. Germline lookup yields CDR1 SGHTA and CDR2 FQGNSA.

The genes are TRBV24-1 and TRBJ2-7, with TRBD1 identical over 9 bases. The closer fit of TRBJ2-5 to the DNA end suggests the J call may be wrong. Germline V gene lookup returns CDR1 KGHDR and CDR2 SFDVKD. The CDR3 loop spans 17 amino acids. The CDR3 region is CATSDLPGQGPGETQYF. In nucleotides, the CDR3 is TGTGCCACCAGTGATCTCCCGGGACAGGGCCCCGGTGAGACCCAGTACTTC.

V and J are TRBV28 and TRBJ2-2; maybe TRBD1 (5 bases). CDR3 length: 15 residues. Germline assignment: CDR1 MDHEN and CDR2 SYDVKM. V dropped 2 bases and J dropped 3 bases, with 10 bases sitting between them. This chain's CDR3 is CASSLQGFYTGELFF. The DNA of the CDR3 is TGTGCCAGCAGTTTACAGGGATTCTACACCGGGGAGCTGTTTTTT.

The V call is TRBV5-6, the J call TRBJ2-1; unclear D gene. V was trimmed by 2 bases and J by 6 bases, leaving 9 bases between them. From germline, CDR1 is SGHDT and CDR2 YYEEEE. CDR3 length: 13 residues. CDR3 residues: CASSFYRRNEQFF. The CDR3 DNA sequence: TGTGCCAGCAGCTTTTACCGACGCAATGAGCAGTTCTTC.

The chain has TRBV28 and TRBJ2-2; either TRBD1 or TRBD2 may supply D (5 bases each). Germline loops: CDR1 MDHEN, CDR2 SYDVKM. Trimming left V 3 bases short and J 5 bases short, with 13 bases between. The CDR3 has 15 residues. CDR3 in DNA: TGTGCCAGCAGTTTTGGACACCGGAGGACCGGGGAGCTGTTTTTT. Protein product: CASSFGHRRTGELFF.

The gene calls are TRBV20-1 and TRBJ2-1; possible D gene TRBD2, 7 bases. The germline gives CDR1 DFQATT, CDR2 SNEGSKA (reference sequence). The V end was cut by 3 bases, the J end by 0 bases, with 15 bases between. The CDR3 runs 16 residues. DNA of the CDR3: TGCAGTGCTAGGGCTGGCGGGGGCAGCTCCTACAATGAGCAGTTCTTC. It encodes CSARAGGGSSYNEQFF.